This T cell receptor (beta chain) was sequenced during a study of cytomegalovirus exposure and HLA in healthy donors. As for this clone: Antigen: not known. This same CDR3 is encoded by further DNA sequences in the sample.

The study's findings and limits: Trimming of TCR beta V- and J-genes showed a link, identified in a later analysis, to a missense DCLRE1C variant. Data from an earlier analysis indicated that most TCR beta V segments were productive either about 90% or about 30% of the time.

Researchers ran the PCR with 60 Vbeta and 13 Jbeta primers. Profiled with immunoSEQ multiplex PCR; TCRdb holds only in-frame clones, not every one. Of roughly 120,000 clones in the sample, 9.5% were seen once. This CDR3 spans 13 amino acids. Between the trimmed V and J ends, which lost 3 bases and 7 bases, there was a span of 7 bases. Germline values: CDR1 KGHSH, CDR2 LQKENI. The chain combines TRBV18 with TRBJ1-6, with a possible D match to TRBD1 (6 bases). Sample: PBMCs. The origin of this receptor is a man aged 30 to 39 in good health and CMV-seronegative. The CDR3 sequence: CASSPDRNSPLHF. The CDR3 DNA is TGTGCCAGCTCACCCGACAGGAATTCACCCCTCCACTTT.